A single sample is the source of the 23 T cell receptor beta chains below, sequenced in a study. TCRdb re-called the RT-PCR reads with MiXCR, one entry per CDR3 protein. The profile shows about 680,000 distinct CDR3 sequences, 14% of them singletons. The sequencing input was memory CD4+ T cells from blood. Every receptor here comes from a female donor in good health, serving as a healthy control.

The chain combines TRBV20-1 with TRBJ1-1; TRBD1 matches at 7 bases. This CDR3 has 13 residues. The germline V gene encodes CDR1 DFQATT and CDR2 SNEGSKA (reference sequence). V lost 6 bases, J lost 4 bases, and 8 bases stayed unmatched. CDR3 residues: CSAWDSSGTEAFF. The DNA for the CDR3 is TGCAGTGCCTGGGACAGTAGTGGCACTGAAGCTTTCTTT.

This clonotype was counted between two and nine times. The chain is built from TRBV5-4 and TRBJ2-1; the match to TRBD2 covers 10 bases. CDR3 length: 14 residues. The V gene end was trimmed by 1 base and the J gene end by 7 bases; junction bases not matched to a gene: 2. The V gene's germline CDR1 is SGHNT and CDR2 YYREEE (reference sequence). The CDR3 reads CASSLKREGNEQFF. CDR3 sequence (DNA): TGTGCCAGCAGCTTGAAGCGGGAGGGTAATGAGCAGTTCTTC.

There are many counts of this clonotype. The genes are TRBV20-1 and TRBJ2-1; tentatively, D is TRBD1 or TRBD2 (5 bases each). The CDR3 loop spans 15 amino acids. Germline V lookup: CDR1 DFQATT, CDR2 SNEGSKA (reference sequence). Deletions cut 3 bases from V and 1 base from J, with 13 bases between. The CDR3 DNA sequence: TGCAGTGCTAGCACCGGGACGGGGTCCTACAATGAGCAGTTCTTC. The encoded protein is CSASTGTGSYNEQFF.

The chain couples TRBV7-9 to TRBJ2-7; 7 positions match TRBD1. The trim removed 5 bases at V and 2 bases at J, leaving 9 bases unmatched. Per germline, CDR1 SEHNR and CDR2 FQNEAQ (reference sequence). CDR3 length equals 15 residues. The CDR3 protein is CASSLTGTDPYEQYF. The CDR3 DNA reads as TGTGCCAGCAGCCTAACCGGGACAGACCCCTACGAGCAGTACTTC.

This clonotype was seen more than once but under ten times. The V call is TRBV11-2, the J call TRBJ2-1; a possible D gene is TRBD2 (7 bases). The CDR3 sequence is 17 residues long. Per germline, CDR1 SGHAT and CDR2 FQNNGV. The V end lost 5 bases, the J end lost 0 bases, and 17 bases lay between the germline ends. This CDR3 is CASSPSSGGVSYNEQFF. The CDR3 DNA reads TGTGCCAGCAGCCCCTCCTCGGGGGGCGTCTCCTACAATGAGCAGTTCTTC.

The genes are TRBV24-1 and TRBJ2-1; 8 bases line up with TRBD2. The germline CDR1 and CDR2 sequences are KGHDR and SFDVKD. With V trimmed by 0 bases and J by 6 bases, 6 bases remained unmatched. This CDR3 region has 16 residues. CDR3 sequence reads: CATSDLAGLGRNEQFF. CDR3 DNA: TGTGCCACCAGTGATTTGGCGGGACTAGGTCGCAATGAGCAGTTCTTC.

The chain joins TRBV10-3 to TRBJ2-1; tentative D call: TRBD2 (5 bases). This CDR3 comprises 14 residues. Germline V gene lookup returns CDR1 ENHRY and CDR2 SYGVKD. Trimming left V 4 bases short and J 7 bases short, with 14 bases between. The CDR3 region has the DNA TGTGCCATCAGTGGGGAGCCTCAAGGGAATGAGCAGTTCTTC. As protein: CAISGEPQGNEQFF.

This chain connects TRBV2 to TRBJ1-2, with 8 positions matching TRBD1. This CDR3 contains 15 residues. CDR1 is SNHLY, CDR2 FYNNEI, per germline. The V gene end was trimmed by 4 bases and the J gene end by 3 bases; junction bases not matched to a gene: 7. CDR3 sequence reads: CASSVSGGVDYGYTF. The DNA for the CDR3 is TGTGCCAGCAGTGTTTCAGGGGGCGTCGACTATGGCTACACCTTC. Full variable domain (outside the CDR3, taken from reference TRBV2 and TRBJ1-2): EPEVTQTPSHQVTQMGQEVILRCVPISNHLYFYWYRQILGQKVEFLVSFYNNEISEKSEIFDDQFSVERPDGSNFTLKIRSTKLEDSAMYFCASSVSGGVDYGYTFGSGTRLTVV.

This clonotype showed up many times. The V call is TRBV27, the J call TRBJ2-6; D remains unclear. The CDR3 sequence is 14 residues long. Trimming removed 4 bases at V and 1 base at J, with 5 bases between. Germline V CDR1 and CDR2: MNHEY, SMNVEV (reference sequence). The CDR3 reads CASSSRSGANVLTF. DNA of the CDR3: TGTGCCAGCAGTTCCCGATCTGGGGCCAACGTCCTGACTTTC. The full variable domain, completed using reference TRBV27 and TRBJ2-6, is EAQVTQNPRYLITVTGKKLTVTCSQNMNHEYMSWYRQDPGLGLRQIYYSMNVEVTDKGDVPEGYKVSRKEKRNFPLILESPSPNQTSLYFCASSSRSGANVLTFGAGSRLTVL.

The rearrangement joins TRBV7-2 to TRBJ2-5, with D possibly being TRBD2 (7 bases). CDR1 and CDR2 from the germline V gene are SGHTA and FQGNSA. The CDR3 loop spans 15 amino acids. Trimming removed 5 bases at V and 5 bases at J, with 18 bases between. The CDR3 sequence is CASSPGGPGRETQYF. The CDR3 DNA reads as TGTGCCAGCAGCCCCGGGGGGCCGGGCAGGGAGACCCAGTACTTC.

The rearrangement links TRBV7-2 to TRBJ1-2; a weak D match, TRBD1 (5 bases). This CDR3 region has 14 residues. Germline-derived CDR1 and CDR2 are SGHTA and FQGNSA. The ends were cut back, 1 base at V and 4 bases at J, with 10 bases in the middle. CDR3 DNA: TGTGCCAGCAGCTTAGTGTTTGACAGCTATGGCTACACCTTC. Translating it yields CASSLVFDSYGYTF.

The chain uses TRBV20-1 and TRBJ2-7; 8 bases match TRBD1. Trimming removed 3 bases from V and 3 bases from J; junction bases left unmatched: 4. The CDR3 contains 13 residues. Germline CDR1 DFQATT, CDR2 SNEGSKA (reference sequence). The CDR3: CSARRTGIYEQYF. The CDR3 coding sequence is TGCAGTGCTAGGAGGACAGGGATCTACGAGCAGTACTTC.

This clonotype was recorded at least ten times. The V and J genes are TRBV20-1 and TRBJ2-1; D is possibly TRBD2 (5 bases). Germline V gene sequence: CDR1 DFQATT, CDR2 SNEGSKA (reference sequence). The CDR3 runs 15 residues. V lost 3 bases and J lost 6, with 18 bases in between. The CDR3: CSASEASREGNEQFF. The CDR3 DNA reads as TGCAGTGCTAGTGAAGCTAGCAGAGAGGGCAATGAGCAGTTCTTC.

This clonotype was recorded a few times. The chain carries TRBV7-8 and TRBJ2-1; 7 nucleotides match TRBD1. Germline V gene data show CDR1 as SGHVS and CDR2 as FQNEAQ. The CDR3 is 18 amino acids. The V and J ends lost 4 bases and 1 base, in that order; junction bases with no gene match: 13. CDR3 bases: TGTGCCAGCAGCTGGAGTCCGGGACAGCATTCTTCCTACAATGAGCAGTTCTTC. Translation: CASSWSPGQHSSYNEQFF. Full variable domain (rest looked up from reference TRBV7-8 and TRBJ2-1): GAGVSQSPRYKVAKRGQDVALRCDPISGHVSLFWYQQALGQGPEFLTYFQNEAQLDKSGLPSDRFFAERPEGSVSTLKIQRTQQEDSAVYLCASSWSPGQHSSYNEQFFGPGTRLTVL.

This chain uses TRBV7-3 with TRBJ1-3; no clear D. There are 15 residues in the CDR3. The V and J ends lost 2 bases and 4 bases respectively, with 12 bases between them. The germline V gene has CDR1 SGHTA and CDR2 FQGTGA. The CDR3: CASSLQAAGGNTIYF. The CDR3 DNA reads as TGTGCCAGCAGCTTACAGGCAGCCGGGGGAAACACCATATATTTT.

In this sample, this clonotype turned up many times. The V and J genes are TRBV29-1 and TRBJ1-1; D gene unclear. The CDR3 runs 12 residues. The germline CDR1 and CDR2 sequences are SQVTM and ANQGSEA. V lost 3 bases and J 3 bases, leaving 8 bases between the germline ends. CDR3 DNA: TGCAGCGTTGATTTTGGGTACACTGAAGCTTTCTTT. This gives the protein CSVDFGYTEAFF.

This clonotype was seen at least ten times. The chain's CDR3 is CSASRMLGMTDTQYF. CDR3 bases: TGCAGTGCTAGCAGAATGCTAGGGATGACAGATACGCAGTATTTT. This chain links TRBV20-1 with TRBJ2-3; the D is unclear. Germline V gives CDR1 DFQATT, CDR2 SNEGSKA (reference sequence). The CDR3 length is 15 residues. Trimming stripped 3 bases from V and 3 bases from J, with 16 bases between.

This clonotype occurred many times. The chain recombines TRBV7-2 with TRBJ2-1; 10 nucleotides align to TRBD2. Germline loops: CDR1 SGHTA, CDR2 FQGNSA. This CDR3 is 16 amino acids long. The trim removed 1 base at V and 10 bases at J, leaving 10 bases unmatched. CDR3 DNA sequence: TGTGCCAGCAGCTTAGGTGGACTAGCGGCATTGACGGAGCAGTTCTTC. It specifies CASSLGGLAALTEQFF.

The chain couples TRBV6-1 to TRBJ2-7, with a tentative D call TRBD2 (6 bases). Trimming shortened V by 3 bases and J by 3 bases, and 15 bases separated the two germline ends. The CDR3 is 15 amino acids. Germline V lookup: CDR1 MNHNS, CDR2 SASEGT. The CDR3 sequence is CASSEMGGIDYEQYF. The CDR3 DNA reads TGTGCCAGCAGTGAGATGGGCGGGATTGACTACGAGCAGTACTTC.

This clonotype turned up a few times. The genes are TRBV2 and TRBJ2-2; weak D call: TRBD1 (5 bases). CDR1 and CDR2 from the germline V gene are SNHLY and FYNNEI. CDR3 length: 13 amino acids. V lost 5 bases to trimming and J lost 8 bases, with 12 bases between them. CDR3 DNA: TGTGCCAGCAGTCTACAGGCGGAGGGGGAGCTGTTTTTT. It codes for CASSLQAEGELFF.

This clonotype came up many times. The chain uses TRBV7-2 and TRBJ2-7; D uncertain. Germline-derived CDR1 and CDR2 are SGHTA and FQGNSA. The CDR3 length is 13 residues. Trimming removed 8 bases from V and 2 bases from J, with 13 bases in between. CDR3 amino acids: CASAPRNAYEQYF. The CDR3 region has the DNA TGTGCCAGCGCGCCAAGGAACGCCTACGAGCAGTACTTC.

The rearrangement uses TRBV28 and TRBJ2-7, with 8 bases that match TRBD2. The ends lost 5 bases at V and 2 bases at J; junction bases unmatched: 2. Germline V gene data show CDR1 as MDHEN and CDR2 as SYDVKM. The CDR3 sequence is 13 residues long. In nucleotides, the CDR3 is TGTGCCAGCAGTATAGCGGGAACCTACGAGCAGTACTTC. Translation: CASSIAGTYEQYF.

V usage is TRBV10-3 and J usage is TRBJ1-1, with D unclear. From germline, CDR1 is ENHRY and CDR2 SYGVKD. V dropped 4 bases and J dropped 1 base, with 10 bases sitting between them. The CDR3 is made up of 14 amino acids. CDR3: CAISGSFTNTEAFF. CDR3 DNA sequence: TGTGCCATCAGTGGGAGCTTTACGAACACTGAAGCTTTCTTT.